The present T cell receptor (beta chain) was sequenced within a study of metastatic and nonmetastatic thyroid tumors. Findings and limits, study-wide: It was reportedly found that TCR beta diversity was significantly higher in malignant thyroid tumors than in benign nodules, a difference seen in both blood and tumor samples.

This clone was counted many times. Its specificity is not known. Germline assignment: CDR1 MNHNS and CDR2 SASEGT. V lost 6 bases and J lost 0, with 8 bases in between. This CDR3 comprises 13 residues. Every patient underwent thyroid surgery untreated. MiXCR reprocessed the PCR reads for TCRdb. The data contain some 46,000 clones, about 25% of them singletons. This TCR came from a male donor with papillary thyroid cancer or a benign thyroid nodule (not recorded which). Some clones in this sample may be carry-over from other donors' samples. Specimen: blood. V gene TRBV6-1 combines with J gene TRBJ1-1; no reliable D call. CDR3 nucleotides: TGTGCCAGCAGCTCGGCCATGAACACTGAAGCTTTCTTT. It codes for CASSSAMNTEAFF.